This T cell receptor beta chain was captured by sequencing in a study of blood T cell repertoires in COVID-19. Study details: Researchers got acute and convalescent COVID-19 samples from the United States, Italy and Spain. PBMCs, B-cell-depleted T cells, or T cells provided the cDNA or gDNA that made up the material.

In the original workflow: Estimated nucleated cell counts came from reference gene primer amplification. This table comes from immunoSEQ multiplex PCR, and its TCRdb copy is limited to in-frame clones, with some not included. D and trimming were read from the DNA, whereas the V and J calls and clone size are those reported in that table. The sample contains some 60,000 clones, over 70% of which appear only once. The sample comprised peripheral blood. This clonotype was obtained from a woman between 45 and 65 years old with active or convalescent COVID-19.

This CDR3 reads CASSFHQSPQPQHF. In nucleotides, the CDR3 is TGTGCCAGCAGTTTTCATCAGTCGCCCCAGCCCCAGCATTTT. The rearrangement links TRBV28 to TRBJ1-5; D gene ambiguous. V was trimmed by 3 bases and J by 7 bases, leaving 13 bases between them. CDR3 length: 14 residues. Germline-derived CDR1 and CDR2 are MDHEN and SYDVKM.